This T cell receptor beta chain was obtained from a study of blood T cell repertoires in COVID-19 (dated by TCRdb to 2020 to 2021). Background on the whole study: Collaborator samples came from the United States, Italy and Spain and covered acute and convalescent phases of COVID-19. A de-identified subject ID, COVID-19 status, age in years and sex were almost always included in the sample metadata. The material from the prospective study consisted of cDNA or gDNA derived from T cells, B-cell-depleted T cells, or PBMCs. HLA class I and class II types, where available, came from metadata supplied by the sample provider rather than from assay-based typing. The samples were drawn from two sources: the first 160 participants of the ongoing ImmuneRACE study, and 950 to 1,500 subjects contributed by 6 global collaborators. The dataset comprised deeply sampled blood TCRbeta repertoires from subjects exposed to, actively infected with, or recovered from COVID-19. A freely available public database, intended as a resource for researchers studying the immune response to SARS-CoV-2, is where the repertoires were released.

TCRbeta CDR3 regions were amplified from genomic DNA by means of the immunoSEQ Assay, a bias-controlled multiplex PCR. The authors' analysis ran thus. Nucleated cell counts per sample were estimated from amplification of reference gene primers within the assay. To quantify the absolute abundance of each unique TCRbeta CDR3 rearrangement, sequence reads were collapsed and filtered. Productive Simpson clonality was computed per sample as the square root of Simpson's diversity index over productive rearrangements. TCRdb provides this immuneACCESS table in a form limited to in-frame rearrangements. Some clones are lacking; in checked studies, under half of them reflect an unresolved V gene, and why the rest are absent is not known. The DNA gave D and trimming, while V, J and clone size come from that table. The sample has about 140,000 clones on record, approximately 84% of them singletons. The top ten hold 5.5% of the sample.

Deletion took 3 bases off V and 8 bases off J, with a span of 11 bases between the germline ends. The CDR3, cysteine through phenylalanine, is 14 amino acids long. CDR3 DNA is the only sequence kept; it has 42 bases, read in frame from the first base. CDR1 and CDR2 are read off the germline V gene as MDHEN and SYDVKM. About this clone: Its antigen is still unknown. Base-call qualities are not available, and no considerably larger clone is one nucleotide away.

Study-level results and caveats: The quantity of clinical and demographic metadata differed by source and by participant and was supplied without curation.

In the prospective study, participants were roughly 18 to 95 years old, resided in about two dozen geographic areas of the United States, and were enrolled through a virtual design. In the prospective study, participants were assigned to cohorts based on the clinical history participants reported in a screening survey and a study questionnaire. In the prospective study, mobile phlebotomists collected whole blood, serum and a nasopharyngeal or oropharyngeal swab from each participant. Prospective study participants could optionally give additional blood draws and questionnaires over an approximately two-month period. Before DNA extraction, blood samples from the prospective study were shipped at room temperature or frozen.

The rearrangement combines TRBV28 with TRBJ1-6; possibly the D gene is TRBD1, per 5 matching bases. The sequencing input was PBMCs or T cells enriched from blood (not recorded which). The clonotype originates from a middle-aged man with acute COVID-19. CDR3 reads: CASSFPGDYSPLHF. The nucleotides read TGTGCCAGCAGTTTTCCGGGGGATTATTCACCCCTCCACTTT.